This T cell receptor (beta chain) comes out of a study of blood T cell repertoires in COVID-19. Original data processing: It was from reference gene primer amplification that nucleated cell counts were estimated. Method: immunoSEQ multiplex PCR; TCRdb's copy keeps in-frame clones and lacks some. V and J calls and clone size follow that table, whereas D and trimming were derived from the DNA. Seen here are about 220,000 clones, 84% observed once, and the top ten hold nearly 20%. Specimen: peripheral blood. The source is a man aged 25-40 years with active or convalescent COVID-19.

This CDR3 is CASSQENGGTEAFF. The CDR3 region has the DNA TGCGCCAGCAGCCAAGAGAACGGGGGAACTGAAGCTTTCTTT. The chain recombines TRBV4-3 with TRBJ1-1; TRBD1 might be the D (5 bases). Per germline, CDR1 LGHNA and CDR2 YSLEER. CDR3 size: 14 residues. Trimming removed 0 bases at V and 5 bases at J, with 10 bases between.